This T cell receptor (beta chain) originates from a study of shared clonotypes between healthy human individuals. As for this clone: Antigen unknown.

This CDR3 has 16 amino acids. Trimming pared 5 bases from V and 2 bases from J, leaving 16 bases between. The germline CDR1 and CDR2 sequences are SGHAT and FQDESV (reference sequence). Study results and limitations: The study found about 5% of naive CD4 clonotypes shared across four donors. Read depth was anticipated to influence clonotype sharing among donors.

CD45RO-negative cells were positively selected for CCR7, leaving out terminally differentiated effector memory CD45RA+ cells. Measured with immunoSEQ multiplex PCR; TCRdb has only the in-frame clones, and not every one. Of approximately 810,000 clones listed, more than 85% were seen once; the top ten hold more than 20%. The chain recombines TRBV11-1 with TRBJ2-1, with D tentatively TRBD2 (6 bases). This receptor was identified in a man aged 30 to 39 in good health. Sequencing input: naive CD8+ T cells sorted from blood. CDR3 nucleotides: TGTGCCAGCAGCCCTAGAGGGGAGGCGACCTACAATGAGCAGTTCTTC. This translates into CASSPRGEATYNEQFF.